The following is a T cell receptor (beta chain) sequence with its context. Germline-derived CDR1 and CDR2 are KGHSH and LQKENI. CDR3 length equals 14 residues. Trimming shortened V by 3 bases and J by 6 bases, and 11 bases separated the two germline ends. These data are taken from a study of control samples from healthy donors and cancer patients. Repertoires were generated with immunoSEQ multiplex PCR, while TCRdb's copy carries only in-frame clones and drops some. In the table there are fewer than 45,000 clones, around 93% of which are singletons. The sample comprised PBMCs. This receptor was taken from a woman aged 40 to 50 with head and neck cancer. The chain recombines TRBV18 with TRBJ2-2; D is undetermined. CDR3 region: CASSPDGYAGELFF. In DNA form, the CDR3 reads TGTGCCAGCTCACCCGACGGGTACGCCGGGGAGCTGTTTTTT. Filled out from reference TRBV18 and TRBJ2-2, the complete variable domain reads NAGVMQNPRHLVRRRGQEARLRCSPMKGHSHVYWYRQLPEEGLKFMVYLQKENIIDESGMPKERFSAEFPKEGPSILRIQQVVRGDSAAYFCASSPDGYAGELFFGEGSRLTVL.